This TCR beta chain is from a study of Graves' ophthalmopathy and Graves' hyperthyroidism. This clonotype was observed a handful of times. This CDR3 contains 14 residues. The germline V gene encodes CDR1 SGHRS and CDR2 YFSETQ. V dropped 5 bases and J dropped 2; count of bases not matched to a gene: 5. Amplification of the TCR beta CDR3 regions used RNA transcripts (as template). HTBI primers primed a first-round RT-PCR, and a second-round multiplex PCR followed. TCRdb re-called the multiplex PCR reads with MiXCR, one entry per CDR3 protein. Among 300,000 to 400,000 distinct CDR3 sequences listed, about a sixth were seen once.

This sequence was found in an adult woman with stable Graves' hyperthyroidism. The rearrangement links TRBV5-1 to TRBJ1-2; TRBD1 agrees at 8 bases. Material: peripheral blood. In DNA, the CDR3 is TGCGCCAGCAGACCCGGGACAGGAAACTATGGCTACACCTTC. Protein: CASRPGTGNYGYTF. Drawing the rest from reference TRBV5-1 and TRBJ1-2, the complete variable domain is KAGVTQTPRYLIKTRGQQVTLSCSPISGHRSVSWYQQTPGQGLQFLFEYFSETQRNKGNFPGRFSGRQFSNSRSEMNVSTLELGDSALYLCASRPGTGNYGYTFGSGTRLTVV.